This T cell receptor beta chain comes out of a study of T cell repertoires in cytomegalovirus infection (dated 2019 in TCRdb). Study-wide context: Donor HLA type was relevant to the analysis, as public TCR beta signatures indicated carriage of CMV infection together with the matching HLA type. Paper-wide results and their limitations: The ex vivo response was dominated by HLA-C-restricted CMV-specific TCR beta clonotypes, and the single most frequent clonotype in two of eight donors was supplied by these HLA-C-restricted clonotypes. Carriers of CMV infection plus the relevant HLA type were discriminated by the cumulative frequency of public TCR beta family members in the study cohort and in an independent roughly 370-donor cohort.

A few counts support this clonotype. It has no known antigen specificity. No base quality information exists; no much larger clone differs at one position. Counted from cysteine to phenylalanine, this CDR3 has 15 amino acids. CDR3 DNA is the only sequence kept; it has 45 bases, read in frame from the first base. V drops 6 bases and J drops 3 bases, leaving 14 bases in between. Sequencing took place on an Illumina HiSeq 1500. Starting from the raw public reads, TCRdb applied fastp trimming at Q25, assembled clones with MiXCR and retained in-frame beta chains. Rows with a matching CDR3 protein are joined into one entry that keeps the most common DNA and genes. Across this sample there are hundreds of thousands of distinct CDR3 sequences, with about 8.8% seen only once. Jointly, the top ten make up about 2.3% of the sample.

This receptor was obtained from a human donor in good health (CMV status not recorded). Some clones in this sample may be carry-over from other donors' samples. Input material: PBMCs. This receptor chain uses TRBV12-3 or TRBV12-4 and TRBJ1-4; the best D guess is TRBD1, with 5 bases matching. In nucleotide form, the sequence is TGTGCCAGCAGAGTAGGGGCCGGTTCTAATGAAAAACTGTTTTTT. Translated, this is CASRVGAGSNEKLFF.